This T cell receptor beta chain comes out of a study of CD8 T cells in Susac syndrome. Random hexamers were used to reverse transcribe an amount of 0.5 to 1 ug RNA. By means of immunoSEQ multiplex PCR, TCR beta CDR3 spanning 54 Vbeta and 13 Jbeta underwent amplification. TCRdb used MiXCR to reprocess the immunoSEQ multiplex PCR reads, holding one entry per CDR3 protein. Among approximately 200,000 distinct CDR3 sequences, more than 90% were seen once, and the ten largest hold 0.093%. CDR3 size: 14 residues. V lost 5 bases and J lost 3, with 11 bases in between. Germline-derived CDR1 and CDR2 are PRHDT and FYEKMQ (reference sequence).

This sequence joins TRBV13 and TRBJ1-3; D gene ambiguous. Sequencing was done on a sample of CD4+ T cells from PBMCs. This clonotype was sampled from a human donor with multiple sclerosis. The DNA of the CDR3 is TGTGCCAGCAGCGTGGACTTAGGTGGAAACACCATATATTTT. Translating gives CASSVDLGGNTIYF.